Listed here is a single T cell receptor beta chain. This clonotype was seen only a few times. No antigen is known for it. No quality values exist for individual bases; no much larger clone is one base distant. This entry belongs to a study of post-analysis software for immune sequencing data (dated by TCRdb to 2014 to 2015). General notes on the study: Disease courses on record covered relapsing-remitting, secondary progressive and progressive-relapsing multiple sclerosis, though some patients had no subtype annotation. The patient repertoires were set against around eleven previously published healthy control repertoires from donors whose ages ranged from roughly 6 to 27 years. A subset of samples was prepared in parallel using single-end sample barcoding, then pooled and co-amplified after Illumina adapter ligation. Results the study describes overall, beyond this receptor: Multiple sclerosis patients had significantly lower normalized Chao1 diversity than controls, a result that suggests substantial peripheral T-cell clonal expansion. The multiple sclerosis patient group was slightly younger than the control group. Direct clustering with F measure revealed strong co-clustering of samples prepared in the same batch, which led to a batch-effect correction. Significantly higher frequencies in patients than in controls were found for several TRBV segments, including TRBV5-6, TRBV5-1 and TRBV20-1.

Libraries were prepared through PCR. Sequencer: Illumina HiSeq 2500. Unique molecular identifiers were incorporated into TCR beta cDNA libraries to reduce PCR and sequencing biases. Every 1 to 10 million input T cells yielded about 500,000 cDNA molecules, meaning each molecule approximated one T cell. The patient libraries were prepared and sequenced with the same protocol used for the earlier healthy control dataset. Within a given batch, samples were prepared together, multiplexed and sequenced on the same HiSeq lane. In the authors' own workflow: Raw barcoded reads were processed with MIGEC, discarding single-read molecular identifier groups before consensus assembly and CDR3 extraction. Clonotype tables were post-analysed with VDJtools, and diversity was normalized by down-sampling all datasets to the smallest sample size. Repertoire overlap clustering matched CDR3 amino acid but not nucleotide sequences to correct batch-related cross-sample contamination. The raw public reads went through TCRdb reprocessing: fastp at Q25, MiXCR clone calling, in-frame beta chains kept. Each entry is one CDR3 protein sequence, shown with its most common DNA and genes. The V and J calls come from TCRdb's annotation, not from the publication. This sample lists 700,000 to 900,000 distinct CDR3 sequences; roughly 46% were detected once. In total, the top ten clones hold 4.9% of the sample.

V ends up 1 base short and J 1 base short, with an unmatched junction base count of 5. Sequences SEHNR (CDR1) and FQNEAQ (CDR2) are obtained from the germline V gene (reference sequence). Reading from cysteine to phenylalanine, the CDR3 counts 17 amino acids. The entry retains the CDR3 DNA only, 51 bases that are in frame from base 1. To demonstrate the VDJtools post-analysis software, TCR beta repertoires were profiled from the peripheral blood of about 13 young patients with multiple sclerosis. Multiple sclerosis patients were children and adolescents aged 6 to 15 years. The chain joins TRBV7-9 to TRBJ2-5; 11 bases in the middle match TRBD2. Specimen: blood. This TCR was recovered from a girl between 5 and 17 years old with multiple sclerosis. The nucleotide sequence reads TGTGCCAGCAGCTTAGGAACTGGGACTAGCGGCCAAGAGACCCAGTACTTC. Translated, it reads CASSLGTGTSGQETQYF.